Listed here is a single TCR beta chain. Its antigen is still unknown. The data are from a study of identical twins. Template switching, a step in the protocol, added a universal primer site, and cDNA carried unique molecular identifiers. MiXCR, run by TCRdb on the 5' RACE reads, gives a single entry per CDR3 protein. The data show 1,800,000 or so distinct CDR3 sequences, under 35% seen once. Study-wide points: It was out-of-frame TCR alpha sharing in monozygotic twins that models underestimated.

Germline CDR1 SGHTA, CDR2 FQGNSA. V was clipped by 2 bases and J by 8 bases, with 19 bases between them. This CDR3 has 16 amino acids. The chain has TRBV7-2 and TRBJ2-1; D could derive from TRBD1 or TRBD2 (5 bases each). Specimen: cord blood. The TCR comes from a newborn girl in good health. The CDR3 sequence is CASSLRTDLRGDEQFF. CDR3 DNA: TGTGCCAGCAGCTTAAGGACTGATTTGAGGGGTGATGAGCAGTTCTTC.